These T cell receptor beta chains were read from a single sample in a study of cytomegalovirus exposure and HLA in healthy donors. The method was immunoSEQ multiplex PCR; TCRdb's version includes in-frame clones alone and lacks a portion of them. The top ten clones hold 2.5% to 3% of a sample with about 130,000 clones, approximately 82% of them seen once. Material: PBMCs. These receptors came from a woman under 30 in good health and CMV-seropositive. Each CDR3 is given without its conserved first and last residue.

j_call v_call cdr3_aa
TRBJ2-3 TRBV4-1 ASSHGTGMNPDTQY
TRBJ2-6 TRBV6-1 ASSELGANVLT
TRBJ2-3 TRBV28 ASSLDRDTDTQY
TRBJ2-1 TRBV11-2 ASTHTLQVNEQF
TRBJ2-2 TRBV6-1 ASSDRTENTGELF
TRBJ2-6 TRBV7-9 ASSLSNSGANVLT
TRBJ2-7 TRBV5-1 ASNSGGSSYEQY
TRBJ2-1 TRBV5-1 ASSLAGVGDEQF
TRBJ2-7 TRBV7-2 ASSLGSTGGYEQY
TRBJ2-5 TRBV29-1 SGAGTPQETQY
TRBJ2-2 TRBV7-2 ASSTTSGNTGELF
TRBJ1-6 TRBV27 ASSFGESNSPLH
TRBJ2-3 TRBV7-2 ASSPGLAGGGTDTQY
TRBJ2-7 TRBV27 ASSFGTGYHEQY
TRBJ2-7 TRBV11-2 ASSLGQTYEQY
TRBJ2-1 TRBV6-1 ASSPAGGANEQF
TRBJ1-2 TRBV30 AWAPGVLYGYT
TRBJ2-3 TRBV6-5 ASNFRERPDTQY
TRBJ1-2 TRBV9 ASSVDRGGRGYT
TRBJ2-7 TRBV5-1 ASSPPDSFYEQY
TRBJ2-7 TRBV10-1 ASSEGQGIYEQY
TRBJ2-3 TRBV14 ASSQSKGFADTQY
TRBJ2-1 TRBV7-9 ASSLGGRRKF
TRBJ2-5 TRBV29-1 SGRVQETQY
TRBJ2-3 TRBV6-1 ASSETRYLIIDTQY
TRBJ2-1 TRBV12-5 ASGPPSGDYNEQF
TRBJ2-7 TRBV2 ASSQGRNEQY
TRBJ2-3 TRBV9 ASSVRSGPGDTQY
TRBJ2-2 TRBV7-2 ASSASGGKTGELF
TRBJ1-2 TRBV10-1 ASSEDSTNGYT
TRBJ2-6 TRBV4-1 ASGDRGSGANVLT
TRBJ1-2 TRBV30 AWSVGPNYGYT
TRBJ1-1 TRBV11-1 ASSLRRADTEAF
TRBJ2-3 TRBV5-1 ASSLGTGTDTQY
TRBJ2-5 TRBV7-6 ASSLGLNQETQY
TRBJ1-6 TRBV6-5 ASSAQGLHNSPLH
TRBJ1-4 TRBV30 AWNGGSSNEKLF
TRBJ2-3 TRBV4-1 ASSQELAGAADTQY
TRBJ2-5 TRBV7-9 SSSFPRDYQETQY
TRBJ2-1 TRBV2 ASSDRGGASREQF
TRBJ1-1 TRBV2 ASRPGQGRNTEAF
TRBJ2-3 TRBV11-3 ASSPQSGADTQY
TRBJ1-4 TRBV11-2 ASSLSSGQGRARLGKLF
TRBJ1-4 TRBV19 ASSIVDRGTTNEKLF
TRBJ1-2 TRBV11-2 ASTQGGSNYGYT